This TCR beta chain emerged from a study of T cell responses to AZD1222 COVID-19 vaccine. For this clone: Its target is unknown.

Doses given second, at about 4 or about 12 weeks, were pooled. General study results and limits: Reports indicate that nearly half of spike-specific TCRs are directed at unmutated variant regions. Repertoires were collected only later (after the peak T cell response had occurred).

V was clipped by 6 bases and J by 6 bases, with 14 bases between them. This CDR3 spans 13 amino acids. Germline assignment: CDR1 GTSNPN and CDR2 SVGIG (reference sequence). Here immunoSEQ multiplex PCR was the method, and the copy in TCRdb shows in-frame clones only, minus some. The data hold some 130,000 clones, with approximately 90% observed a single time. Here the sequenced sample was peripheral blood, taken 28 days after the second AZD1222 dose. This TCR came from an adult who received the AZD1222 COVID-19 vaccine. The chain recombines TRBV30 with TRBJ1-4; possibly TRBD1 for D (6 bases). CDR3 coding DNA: TGTGCCTGCGGACAGAGCGGGTATGAAAAACTGTTTTTT. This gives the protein CACGQSGYEKLFF. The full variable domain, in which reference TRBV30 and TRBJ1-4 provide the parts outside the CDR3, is SQTIHQWPATLVQPVGSPLSLECTVEGTSNPNLYWYRQAAGRGLQLLFYSVGIGQISSEVPQNLSASRPQDRQFILSSKKLLLSDSGFYLCACGQSGYEKLFFGSGTQLSVL.